Included here is one T cell receptor beta chain sequence, with context. Its antigen remains undetermined. One base away there is no much larger clone; base qualities are not given. The data belong to a study of blood T cell repertoires in COVID-19 (dated by TCRdb to the early 2020s). Turning to the overall study: The collaborator samples originated in the United States, Italy and Spain and spanned the acute and convalescent phases of COVID-19. Where available, HLA class I and class II types were taken from metadata supplied by the sample provider and were not determined by assay-based typing. A de-identified subject ID, COVID-19 status, age in years and sex were almost always included in the sample metadata. Deeply sampled blood TCRbeta repertoires from subjects exposed to, actively infected with, or recovered from COVID-19 were included in the dataset. The samples were drawn from the first 160 participants of the ongoing ImmuneRACE study and from 1,254 subjects provided by 6 global collaborators. The material from the prospective study consisted of cDNA or gDNA derived from T cells, B-cell-depleted T cells, or PBMCs. The repertoires were released in a freely available public database intended as a resource for research on the immune response to SARS-CoV-2. Points the paper makes about the study in general: Clinical and demographic metadata were provided uncurated, with the amount varying by source and participant.

TCRbeta CDR3 regions were amplified from genomic DNA by means of the immunoSEQ Assay, a bias-controlled multiplex PCR. Per the original workflow: The number of nucleated cells in each sample was estimated by amplification of reference gene primers within the assay. To quantify the absolute abundance of each unique TCRbeta CDR3 rearrangement, sequence reads were collapsed and filtered. For each sample, productive Simpson clonality was calculated by taking the square root of Simpson's diversity index across productive rearrangements. The source is immuneACCESS, and TCRdb retained only in-frame sequences with V and J called. Part of the clones is not carried over; for the studies checked, unresolved V genes explain less than half of this, and the remainder is unexplained. V, J and clone size reflect that table, while D and trimming were determined from the DNA. The sample table shows 370,000 or so clones, and roughly four fifths are seen once. Approximately 1% of the sample is held by the ten biggest clonotypes.

Collaborating institutions collected whole blood in K2EDTA tubes following their own protocols. For TCRbeta analysis, collaborators shipped samples in one of three forms: frozen whole blood, isolated PBMCs, or DNA extracted from either of those sample types. The germline V gene encodes CDR1 MNHEY and CDR2 SVGAGI. V is shortened by 8 bases, J by 4 bases, and the region joining them spans 18 bases. The CDR3 goes from the cysteine to the phenylalanine over 15 residues. The sequence is cut down to CDR3 DNA, 45 bases in frame from base 1. This sequence originates from a human donor with acute or convalescent COVID-19. The donor label of this sample is uncertain. The rearrangement joined TRBV6-5 to TRBJ1-5, and the D gene may be TRBD1, 5 bases matching. Sequencing was done on a sample of peripheral blood. The CDR3 in this case is CASYLGGSNNQPQHF. The nucleotide sequence reads TGTGCCAGCTACTTGGGGGGTAGCAATAATCAGCCCCAGCATTTT.